Here is one T cell receptor (beta chain) with its context. Antigen unknown. The sample belongs to a study of cytomegalovirus exposure and HLA in healthy donors. Notes on the study in general: Altogether, some 170 TCR beta chains were recorded as cytomegalovirus-associated. Productive rates of about 87% or about 30% were seen for most TCR beta V segments in an earlier analysis. Most TCRs appeared rarely, but some public TCRs recurred in many donors.

Researchers ran the PCR with 60 Vbeta and 13 Jbeta primers. Clones were sequenced by immunoSEQ multiplex PCR, and TCRdb holds only the in-frame ones, with some missing. There are some 220,000 clones in the sample; 75% to 90% occur only once, and 1% lies in the top ten. The germline CDR1 and CDR2 sequences are SGHVS and FNYEAQ. This CDR3 contains 15 residues. With 4 bases clipped from V and 8 bases from J, the junction kept 9 bases outside the gene matches. V and J are TRBV7-6 and TRBJ1-4, with 8 bases aligning to TRBD1. Specimen: PBMCs. The TCR originated in a woman younger than 35 in good health and CMV-seronegative. The CDR3 region is CASSSFEDRDEKLFF. The CDR3 bases are TGTGCCAGCAGCTCATTCGAGGACAGGGACGAAAAACTGTTTTTT.